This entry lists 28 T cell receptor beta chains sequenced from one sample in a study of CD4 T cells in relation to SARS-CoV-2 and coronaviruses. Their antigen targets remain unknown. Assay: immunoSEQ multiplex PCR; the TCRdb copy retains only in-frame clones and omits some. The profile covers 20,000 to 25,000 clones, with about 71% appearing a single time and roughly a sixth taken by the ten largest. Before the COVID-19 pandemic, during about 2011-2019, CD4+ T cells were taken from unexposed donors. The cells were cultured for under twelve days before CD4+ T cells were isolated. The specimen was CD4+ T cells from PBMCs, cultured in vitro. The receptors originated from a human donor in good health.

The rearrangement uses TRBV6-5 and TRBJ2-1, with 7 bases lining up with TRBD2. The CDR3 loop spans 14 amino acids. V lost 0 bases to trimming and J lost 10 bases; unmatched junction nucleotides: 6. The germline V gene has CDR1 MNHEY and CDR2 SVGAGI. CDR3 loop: CASSYSGRAREQFF. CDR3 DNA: TGTGCCAGCAGTTACTCGGGGAGGGCTAGGGAGCAGTTCTTC.

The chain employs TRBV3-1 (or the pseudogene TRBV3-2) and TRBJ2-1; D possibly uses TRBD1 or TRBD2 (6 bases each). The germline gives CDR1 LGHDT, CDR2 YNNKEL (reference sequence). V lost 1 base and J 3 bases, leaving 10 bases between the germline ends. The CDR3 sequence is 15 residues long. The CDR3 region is CASSQGGAVYNEQFF. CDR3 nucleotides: TGTGCCAGCAGCCAAGGGGGGGCCGTCTACAATGAGCAGTTCTTC.

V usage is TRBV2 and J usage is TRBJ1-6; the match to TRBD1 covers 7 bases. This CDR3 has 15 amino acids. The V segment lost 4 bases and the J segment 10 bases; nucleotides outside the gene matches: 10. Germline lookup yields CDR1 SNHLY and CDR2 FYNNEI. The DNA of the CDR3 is TGTGCCAGCAGTGTAGACAGGGCAGCTGGCTCACCCCTCCACTTT. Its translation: CASSVDRAAGSPLHF.

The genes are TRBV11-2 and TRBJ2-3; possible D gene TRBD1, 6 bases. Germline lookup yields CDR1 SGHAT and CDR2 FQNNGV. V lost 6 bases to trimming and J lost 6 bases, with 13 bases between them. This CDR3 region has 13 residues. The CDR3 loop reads CASSYGQRDTQYF. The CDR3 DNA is TGTGCCAGCAGTTACGGACAGAGGGATACGCAGTATTTT.

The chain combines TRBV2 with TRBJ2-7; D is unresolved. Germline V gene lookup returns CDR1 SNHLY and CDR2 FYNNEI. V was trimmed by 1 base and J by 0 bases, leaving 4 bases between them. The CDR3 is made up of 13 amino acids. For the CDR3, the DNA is TGTGCCAGCAGTGAAGGAAACTCCTACGAGCAGTACTTC. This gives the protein CASSEGNSYEQYF.

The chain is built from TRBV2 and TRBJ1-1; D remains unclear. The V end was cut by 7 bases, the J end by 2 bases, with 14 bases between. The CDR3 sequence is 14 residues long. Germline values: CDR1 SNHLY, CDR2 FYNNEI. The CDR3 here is CASTQGRTNTEAFF. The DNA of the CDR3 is TGTGCCAGCACTCAAGGACGGACTAACACTGAAGCTTTCTTT.

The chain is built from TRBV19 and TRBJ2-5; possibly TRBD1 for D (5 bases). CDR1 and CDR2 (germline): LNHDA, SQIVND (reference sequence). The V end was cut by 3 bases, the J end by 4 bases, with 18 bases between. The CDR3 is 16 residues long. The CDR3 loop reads CASSMKKTANPETQYF. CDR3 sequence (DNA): TGTGCCAGTAGTATGAAAAAGACAGCTAACCCAGAGACCCAGTACTTC.

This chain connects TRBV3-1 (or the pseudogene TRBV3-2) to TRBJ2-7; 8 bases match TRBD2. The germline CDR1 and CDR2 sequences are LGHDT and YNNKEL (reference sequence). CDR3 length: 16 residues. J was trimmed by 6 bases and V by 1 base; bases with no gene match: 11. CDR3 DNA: TGTGCCAGCAGCCAAGCCAGCGGGGGCCTCGGGGGCGAGCAGTACTTC. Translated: CASSQASGGLGGEQYF.

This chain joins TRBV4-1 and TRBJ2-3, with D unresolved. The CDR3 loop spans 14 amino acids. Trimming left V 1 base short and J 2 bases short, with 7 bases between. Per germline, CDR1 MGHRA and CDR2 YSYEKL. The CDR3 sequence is CASSQVLLTDTQYF. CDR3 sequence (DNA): TGCGCCAGCAGCCAAGTCTTACTCACAGATACGCAGTATTTT.

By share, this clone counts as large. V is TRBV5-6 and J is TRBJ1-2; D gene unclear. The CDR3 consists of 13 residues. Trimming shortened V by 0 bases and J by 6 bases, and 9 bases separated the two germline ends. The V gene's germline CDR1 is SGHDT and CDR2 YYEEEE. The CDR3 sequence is CASSLAQAHGYTF. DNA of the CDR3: TGTGCCAGCAGCTTGGCGCAGGCTCATGGCTACACCTTC.

The CDR3 loop reads CASSQSVGQPQHF. The CDR3 coding sequence is TGTGCCAGCAGCCAATCAGTGGGTCAGCCCCAGCATTTT. This chain links TRBV13 with TRBJ1-5, with D unresolved. The germline V gene encodes CDR1 PRHDT and CDR2 FYEKMQ (reference sequence). The CDR3 extends over 13 amino acids. Trimming shortened V by 5 bases and J by 6 bases, and 11 bases separated the two germline ends. The variable domain in full, completed from reference TRBV13 and TRBJ1-5, reads AAGVIQSPRHLIKEKRETATLKCYPIPRHDTVYWYQQGPGQDPQFLISFYEKMQSDKGSIPDRFSAQQFSDYHSELNMSSLELGDSALYFCASSQSVGQPQHFGDGTRLSIL.

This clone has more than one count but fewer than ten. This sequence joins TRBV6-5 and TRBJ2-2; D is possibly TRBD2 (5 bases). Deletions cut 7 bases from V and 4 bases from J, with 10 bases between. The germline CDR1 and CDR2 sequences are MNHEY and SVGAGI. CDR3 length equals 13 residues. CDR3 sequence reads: CASTREGTGELFF. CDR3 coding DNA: TGTGCCAGCACTCGAGAGGGCACCGGGGAGCTGTTTTTT.

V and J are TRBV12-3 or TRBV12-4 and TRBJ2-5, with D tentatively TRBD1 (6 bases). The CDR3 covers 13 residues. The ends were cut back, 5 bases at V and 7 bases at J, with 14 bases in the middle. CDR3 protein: CASSPRQVATQYF. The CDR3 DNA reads TGTGCCAGCAGTCCCCGACAGGTCGCGACCCAGTACTTC.

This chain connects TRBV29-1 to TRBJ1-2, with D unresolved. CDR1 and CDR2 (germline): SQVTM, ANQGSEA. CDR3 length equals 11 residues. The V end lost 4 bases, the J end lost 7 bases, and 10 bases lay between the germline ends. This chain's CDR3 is CSVGSGLGYTF. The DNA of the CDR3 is TGCAGCGTTGGGTCAGGCCTTGGCTACACCTTC.

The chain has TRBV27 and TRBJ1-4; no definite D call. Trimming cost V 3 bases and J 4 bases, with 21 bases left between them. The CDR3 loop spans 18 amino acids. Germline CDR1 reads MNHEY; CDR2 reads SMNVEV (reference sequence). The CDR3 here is CASSFPPPGRSFNEKLFF. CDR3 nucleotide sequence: TGTGCCAGCAGTTTCCCCCCCCCGGGGAGAAGCTTTAATGAAAAACTGTTTTTT. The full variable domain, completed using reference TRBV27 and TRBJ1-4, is EAQVTQNPRYLITVTGKKLTVTCSQNMNHEYMSWYRQDPGLGLRQIYYSMNVEVTDKGDVPEGYKVSRKEKRNFPLILESPSPNQTSLYFCASSFPPPGRSFNEKLFFGSGTQLSVL.

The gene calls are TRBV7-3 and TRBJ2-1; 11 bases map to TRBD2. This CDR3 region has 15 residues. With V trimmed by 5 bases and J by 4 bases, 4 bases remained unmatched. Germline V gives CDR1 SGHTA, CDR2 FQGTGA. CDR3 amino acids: CASSPGTSGYNEQFF. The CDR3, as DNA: TGTGCCAGCAGCCCCGGGACTAGCGGATACAATGAGCAGTTCTTC.

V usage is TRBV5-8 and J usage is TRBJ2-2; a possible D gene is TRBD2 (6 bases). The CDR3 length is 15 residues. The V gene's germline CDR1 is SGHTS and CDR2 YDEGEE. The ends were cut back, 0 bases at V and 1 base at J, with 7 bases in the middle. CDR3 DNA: TGTGCCAGCAGCTTGGCGGGAGTGAACACCGGGGAGCTGTTTTTT. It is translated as CASSLAGVNTGELFF.

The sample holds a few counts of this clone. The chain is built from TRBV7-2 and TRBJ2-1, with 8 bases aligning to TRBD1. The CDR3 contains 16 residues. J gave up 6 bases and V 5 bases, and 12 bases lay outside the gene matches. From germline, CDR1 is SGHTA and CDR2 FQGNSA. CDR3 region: CASSPRQGALGNEQFF. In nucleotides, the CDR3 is TGTGCCAGCAGCCCACGGCAGGGGGCGCTTGGCAATGAGCAGTTCTTC.

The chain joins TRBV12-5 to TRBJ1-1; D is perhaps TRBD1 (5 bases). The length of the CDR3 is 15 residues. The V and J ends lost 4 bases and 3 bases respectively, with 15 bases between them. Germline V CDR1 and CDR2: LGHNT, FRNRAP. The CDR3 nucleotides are TGTGCTAGTGGTTGGTTACAGGCGAAATACACTGAAGCTTTCTTT. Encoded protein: CASGWLQAKYTEAFF.

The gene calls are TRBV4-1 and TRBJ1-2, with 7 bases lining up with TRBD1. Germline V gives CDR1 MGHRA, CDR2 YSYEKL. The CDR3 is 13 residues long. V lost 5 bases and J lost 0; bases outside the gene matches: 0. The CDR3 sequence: CASSTGANYGYTF. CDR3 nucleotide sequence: TGCGCCAGCAGCACAGGGGCTAACTATGGCTACACCTTC.

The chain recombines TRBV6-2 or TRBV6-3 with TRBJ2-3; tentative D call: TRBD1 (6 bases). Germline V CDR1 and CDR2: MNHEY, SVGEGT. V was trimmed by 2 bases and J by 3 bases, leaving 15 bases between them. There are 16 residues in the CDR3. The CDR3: CASSYTKGHPTDTQYF. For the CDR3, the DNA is TGTGCCAGCAGTTACACGAAGGGACATCCGACAGATACGCAGTATTTT.

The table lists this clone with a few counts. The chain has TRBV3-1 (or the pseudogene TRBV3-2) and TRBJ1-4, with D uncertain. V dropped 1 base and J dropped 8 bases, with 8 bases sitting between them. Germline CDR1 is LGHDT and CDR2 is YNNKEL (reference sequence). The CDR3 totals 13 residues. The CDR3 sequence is CASSQALDEKLFF. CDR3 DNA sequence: TGTGCCAGCAGCCAAGCCTTGGACGAAAAACTGTTTTTT.

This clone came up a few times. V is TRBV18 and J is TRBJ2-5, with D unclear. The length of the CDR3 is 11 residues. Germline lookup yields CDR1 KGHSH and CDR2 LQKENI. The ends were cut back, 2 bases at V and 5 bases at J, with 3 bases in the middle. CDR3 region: CASSPMETQYF. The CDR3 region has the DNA TGTGCCAGCTCACCAATGGAGACCCAGTACTTC.

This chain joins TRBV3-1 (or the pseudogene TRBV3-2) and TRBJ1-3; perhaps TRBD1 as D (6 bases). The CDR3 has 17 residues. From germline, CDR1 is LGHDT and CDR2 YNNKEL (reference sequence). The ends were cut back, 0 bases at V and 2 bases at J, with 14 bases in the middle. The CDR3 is CASSQDRPGGPGNTIYF. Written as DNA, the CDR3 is TGTGCCAGCAGCCAAGATAGGCCGGGGGGCCCTGGAAACACCATATATTTT.

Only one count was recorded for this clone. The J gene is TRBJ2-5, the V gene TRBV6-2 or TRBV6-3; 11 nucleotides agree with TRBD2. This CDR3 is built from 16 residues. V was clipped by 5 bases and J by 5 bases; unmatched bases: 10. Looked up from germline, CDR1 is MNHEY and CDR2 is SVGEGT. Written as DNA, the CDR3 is TGTGCCAGCAGTCCGGATAGCGGGGGGGCCGGGGAGACCCAGTACTTC. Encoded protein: CASSPDSGGAGETQYF.

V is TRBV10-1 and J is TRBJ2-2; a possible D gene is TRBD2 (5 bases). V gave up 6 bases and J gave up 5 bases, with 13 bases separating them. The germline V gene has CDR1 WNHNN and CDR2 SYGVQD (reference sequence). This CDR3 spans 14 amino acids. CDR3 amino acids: CASSREKLTGELFF. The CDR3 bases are TGCGCCAGCAGCCGGGAAAAGCTAACCGGGGAGCTGTTTTTT.

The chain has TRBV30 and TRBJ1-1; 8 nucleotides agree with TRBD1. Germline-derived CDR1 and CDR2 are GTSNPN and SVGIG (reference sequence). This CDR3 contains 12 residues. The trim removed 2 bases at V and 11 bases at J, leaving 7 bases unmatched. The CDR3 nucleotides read TGTGCCTGGAGTCTACAGACAGGGGCTGCTTTCTTT. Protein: CAWSLQTGAAFF.

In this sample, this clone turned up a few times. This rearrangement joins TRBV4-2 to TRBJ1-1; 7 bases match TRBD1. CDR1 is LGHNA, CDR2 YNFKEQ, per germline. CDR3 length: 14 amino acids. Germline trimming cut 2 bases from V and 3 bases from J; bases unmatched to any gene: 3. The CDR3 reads CASSQPTGDTEAFF. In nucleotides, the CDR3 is TGTGCCAGCAGCCAACCAACAGGGGACACTGAAGCTTTCTTT.